This entry describes one T cell receptor (beta chain). The target antigen is unknown. This sample is drawn from a study of graft-versus-host responses after intestinal transplantation. Germline V lookup: CDR1 MNHEY, CDR2 SMNVEV (reference sequence). The CDR3 has 14 residues. V lost 5 bases to trimming and J lost 8 bases, with 16 bases between them. Here immunoSEQ multiplex PCR was the method, and the copy in TCRdb shows in-frame clones only, minus some. The data hold tens of thousands of clones, with approximately 94% observed a single time. V gene TRBV27 combines with J gene TRBJ2-4; D may be TRBD2 (6 bases). Sample: unstimulated CD8+ T cells sorted from spleen or lymph node cells, taken before intestinal transplant. This receptor was identified in a human donor who received an intestinal transplant. CDR3 nucleotides: TGTGCCAGCAGTCGGGTGGGAGGTATGGACATTCAGTACTTC. Translation: CASSRVGGMDIQYF.